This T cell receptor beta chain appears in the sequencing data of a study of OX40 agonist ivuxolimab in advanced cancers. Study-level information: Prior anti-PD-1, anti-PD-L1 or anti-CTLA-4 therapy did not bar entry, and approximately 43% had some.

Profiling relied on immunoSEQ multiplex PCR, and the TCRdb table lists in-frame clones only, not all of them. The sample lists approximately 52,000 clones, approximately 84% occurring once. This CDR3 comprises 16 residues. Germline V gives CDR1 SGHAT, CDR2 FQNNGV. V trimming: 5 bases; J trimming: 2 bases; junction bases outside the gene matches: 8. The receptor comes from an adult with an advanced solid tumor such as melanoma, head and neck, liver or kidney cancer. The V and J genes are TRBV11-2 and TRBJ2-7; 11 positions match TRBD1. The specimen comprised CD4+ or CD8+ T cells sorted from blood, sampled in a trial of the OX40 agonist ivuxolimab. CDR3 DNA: TGTGCCAGCAGCACTTGGACAGGGGGCCGAACCTACGAGCAGTACTTC. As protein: CASSTWTGGRTYEQYF.